This TCR beta chain stems from a study of Graves' ophthalmopathy and Graves' hyperthyroidism. Germline V gene lookup returns CDR1 PRHDT and CDR2 FYEKMQ (reference sequence). The CDR3 totals 12 residues. Trimming took off 4 bases at V and 4 bases at J, with 7 bases between the two ends. RNA served as the template for amplifying TCR beta CDR3 regions. Scientists carried out first-round RT-PCR using HTBI primers and then a second-round multiplex PCR. TCRdb re-called the multiplex PCR reads with MiXCR, one entry per CDR3 protein. The sample yields 150,000 to 200,000 distinct CDR3 sequences, roughly two fifths seen once. The table lists this clonotype with many counts.

The origin of this receptor is a man aged 25-45 years with Graves' ophthalmopathy. This chain links TRBV13 with TRBJ1-2; D not resolved. The sequenced sample consisted of peripheral blood. DNA for the CDR3: TGTGCCAGCAGCTCCCGGGTCTATGGCTACACCTTC. This translates into CASSSRVYGYTF.